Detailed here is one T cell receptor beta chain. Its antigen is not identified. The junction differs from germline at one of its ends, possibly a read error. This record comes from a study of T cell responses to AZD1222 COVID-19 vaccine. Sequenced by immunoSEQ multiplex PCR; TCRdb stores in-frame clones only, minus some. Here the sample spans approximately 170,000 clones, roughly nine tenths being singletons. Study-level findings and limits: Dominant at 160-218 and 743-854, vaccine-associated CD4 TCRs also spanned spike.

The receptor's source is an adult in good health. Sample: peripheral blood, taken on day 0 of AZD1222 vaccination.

Here the CDR3 reads CASSSGDLYTVF. CDR3 bases: TGTGCCAGCAGCTCCGGGGATTTGTACACGGTCTTC. This sequence joins TRBV9 and TRBJ2-1; D perhaps matches TRBD2 (5 bases). Per germline, CDR1 SGDLS and CDR2 YYNGEE. There are 12 residues in the CDR3.